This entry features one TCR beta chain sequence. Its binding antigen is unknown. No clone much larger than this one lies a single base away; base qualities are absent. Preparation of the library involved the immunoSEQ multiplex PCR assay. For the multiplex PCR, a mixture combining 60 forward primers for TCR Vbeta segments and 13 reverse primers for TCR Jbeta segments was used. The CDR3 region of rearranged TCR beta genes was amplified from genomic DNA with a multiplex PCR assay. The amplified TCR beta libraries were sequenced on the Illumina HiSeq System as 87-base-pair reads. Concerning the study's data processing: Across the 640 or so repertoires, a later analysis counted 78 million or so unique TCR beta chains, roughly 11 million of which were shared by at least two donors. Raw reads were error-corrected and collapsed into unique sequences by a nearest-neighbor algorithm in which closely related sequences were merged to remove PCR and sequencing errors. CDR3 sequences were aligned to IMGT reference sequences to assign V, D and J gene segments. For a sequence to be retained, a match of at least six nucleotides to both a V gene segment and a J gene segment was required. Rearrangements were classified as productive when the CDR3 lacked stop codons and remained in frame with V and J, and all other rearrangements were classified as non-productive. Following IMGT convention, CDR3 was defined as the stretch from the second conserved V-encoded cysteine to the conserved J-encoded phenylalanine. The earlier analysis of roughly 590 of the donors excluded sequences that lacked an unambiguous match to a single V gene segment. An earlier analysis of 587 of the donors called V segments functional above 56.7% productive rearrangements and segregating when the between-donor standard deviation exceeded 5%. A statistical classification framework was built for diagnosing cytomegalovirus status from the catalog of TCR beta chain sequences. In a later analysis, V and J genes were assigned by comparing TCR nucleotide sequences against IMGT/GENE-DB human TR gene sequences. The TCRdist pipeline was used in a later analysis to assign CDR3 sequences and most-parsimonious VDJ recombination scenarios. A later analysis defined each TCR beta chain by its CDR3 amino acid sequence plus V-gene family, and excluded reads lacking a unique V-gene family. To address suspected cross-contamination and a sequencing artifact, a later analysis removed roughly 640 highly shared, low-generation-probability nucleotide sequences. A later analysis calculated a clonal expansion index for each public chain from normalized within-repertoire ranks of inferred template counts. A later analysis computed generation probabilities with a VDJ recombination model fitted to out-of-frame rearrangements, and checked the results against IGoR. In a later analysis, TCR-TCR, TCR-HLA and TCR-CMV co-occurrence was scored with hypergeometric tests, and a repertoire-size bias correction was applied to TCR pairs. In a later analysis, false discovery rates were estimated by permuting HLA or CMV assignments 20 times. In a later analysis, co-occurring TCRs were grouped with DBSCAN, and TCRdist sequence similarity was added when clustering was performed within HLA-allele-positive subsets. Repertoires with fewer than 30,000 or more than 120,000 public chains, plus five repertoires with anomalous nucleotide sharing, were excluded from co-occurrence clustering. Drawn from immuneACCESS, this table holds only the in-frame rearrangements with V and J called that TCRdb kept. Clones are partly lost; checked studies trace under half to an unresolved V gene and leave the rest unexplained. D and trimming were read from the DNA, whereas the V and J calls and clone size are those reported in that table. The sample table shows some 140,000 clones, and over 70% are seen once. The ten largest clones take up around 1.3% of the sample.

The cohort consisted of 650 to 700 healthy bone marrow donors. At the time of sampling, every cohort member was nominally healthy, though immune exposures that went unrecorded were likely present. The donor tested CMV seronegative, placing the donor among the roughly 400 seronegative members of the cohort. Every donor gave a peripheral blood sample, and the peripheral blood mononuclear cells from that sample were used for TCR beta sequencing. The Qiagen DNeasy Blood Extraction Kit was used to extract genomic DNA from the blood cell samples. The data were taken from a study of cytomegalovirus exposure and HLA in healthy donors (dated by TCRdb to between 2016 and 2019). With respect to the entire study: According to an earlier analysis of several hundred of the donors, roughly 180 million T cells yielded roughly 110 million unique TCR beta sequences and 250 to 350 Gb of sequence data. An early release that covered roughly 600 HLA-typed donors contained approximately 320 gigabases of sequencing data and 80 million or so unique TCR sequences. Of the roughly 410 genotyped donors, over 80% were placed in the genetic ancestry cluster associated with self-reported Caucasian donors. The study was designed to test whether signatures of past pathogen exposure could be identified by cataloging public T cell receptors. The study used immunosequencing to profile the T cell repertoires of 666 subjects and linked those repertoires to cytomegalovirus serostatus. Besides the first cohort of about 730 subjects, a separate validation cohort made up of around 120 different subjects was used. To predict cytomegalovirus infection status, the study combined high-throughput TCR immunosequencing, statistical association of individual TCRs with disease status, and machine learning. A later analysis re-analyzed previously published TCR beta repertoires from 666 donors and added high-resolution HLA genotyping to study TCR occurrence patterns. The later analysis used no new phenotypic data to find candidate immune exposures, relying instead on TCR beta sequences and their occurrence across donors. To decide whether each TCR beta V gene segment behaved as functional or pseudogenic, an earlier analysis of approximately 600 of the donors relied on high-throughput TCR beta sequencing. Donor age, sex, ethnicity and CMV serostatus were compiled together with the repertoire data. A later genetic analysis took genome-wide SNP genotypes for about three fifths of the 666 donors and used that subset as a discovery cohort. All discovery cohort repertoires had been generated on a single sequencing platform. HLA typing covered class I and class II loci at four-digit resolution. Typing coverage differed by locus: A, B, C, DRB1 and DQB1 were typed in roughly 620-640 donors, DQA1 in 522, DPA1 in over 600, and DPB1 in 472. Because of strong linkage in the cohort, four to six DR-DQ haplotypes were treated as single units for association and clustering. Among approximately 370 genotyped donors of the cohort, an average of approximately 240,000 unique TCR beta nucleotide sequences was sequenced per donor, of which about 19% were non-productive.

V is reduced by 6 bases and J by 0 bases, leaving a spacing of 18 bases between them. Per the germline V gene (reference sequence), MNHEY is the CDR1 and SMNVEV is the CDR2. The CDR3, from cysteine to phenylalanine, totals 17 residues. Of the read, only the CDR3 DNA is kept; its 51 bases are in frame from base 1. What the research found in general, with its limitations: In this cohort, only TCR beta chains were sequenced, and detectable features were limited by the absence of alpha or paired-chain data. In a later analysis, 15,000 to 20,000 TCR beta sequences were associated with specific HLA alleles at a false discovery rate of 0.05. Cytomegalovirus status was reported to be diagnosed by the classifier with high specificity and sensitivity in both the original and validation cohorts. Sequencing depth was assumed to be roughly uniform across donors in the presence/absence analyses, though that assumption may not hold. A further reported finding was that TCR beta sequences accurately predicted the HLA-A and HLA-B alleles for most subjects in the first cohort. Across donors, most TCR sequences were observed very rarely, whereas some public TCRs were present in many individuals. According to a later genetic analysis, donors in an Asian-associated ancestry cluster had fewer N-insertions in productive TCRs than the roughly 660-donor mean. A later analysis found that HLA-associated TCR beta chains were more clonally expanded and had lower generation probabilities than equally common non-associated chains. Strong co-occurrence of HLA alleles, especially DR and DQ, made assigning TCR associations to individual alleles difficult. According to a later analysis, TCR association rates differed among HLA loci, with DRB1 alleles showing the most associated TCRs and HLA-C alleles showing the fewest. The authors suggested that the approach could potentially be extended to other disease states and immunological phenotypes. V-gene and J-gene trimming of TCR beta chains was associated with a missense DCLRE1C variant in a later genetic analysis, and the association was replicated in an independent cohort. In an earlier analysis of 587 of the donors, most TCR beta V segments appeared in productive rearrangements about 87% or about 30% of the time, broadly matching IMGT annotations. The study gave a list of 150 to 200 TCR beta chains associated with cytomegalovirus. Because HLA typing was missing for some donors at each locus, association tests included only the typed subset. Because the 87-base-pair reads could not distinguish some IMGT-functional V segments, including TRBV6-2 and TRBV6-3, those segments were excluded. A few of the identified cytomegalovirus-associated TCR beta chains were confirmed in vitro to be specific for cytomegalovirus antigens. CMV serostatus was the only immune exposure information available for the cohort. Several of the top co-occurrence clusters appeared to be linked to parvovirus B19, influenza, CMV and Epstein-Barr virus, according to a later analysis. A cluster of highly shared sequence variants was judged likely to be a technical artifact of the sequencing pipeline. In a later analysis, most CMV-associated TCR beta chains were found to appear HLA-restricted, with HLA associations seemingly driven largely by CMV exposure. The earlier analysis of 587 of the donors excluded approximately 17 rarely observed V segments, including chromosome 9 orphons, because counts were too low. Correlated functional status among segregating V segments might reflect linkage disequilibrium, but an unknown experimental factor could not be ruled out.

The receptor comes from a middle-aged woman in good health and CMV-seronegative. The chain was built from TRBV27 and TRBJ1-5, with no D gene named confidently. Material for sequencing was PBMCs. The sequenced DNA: TGTGCCAGCAGGACCCCGGGAGGAACCTTTAGCAATCAGCCCCAGCATTTT. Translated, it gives CASRTPGGTFSNQPQHF.